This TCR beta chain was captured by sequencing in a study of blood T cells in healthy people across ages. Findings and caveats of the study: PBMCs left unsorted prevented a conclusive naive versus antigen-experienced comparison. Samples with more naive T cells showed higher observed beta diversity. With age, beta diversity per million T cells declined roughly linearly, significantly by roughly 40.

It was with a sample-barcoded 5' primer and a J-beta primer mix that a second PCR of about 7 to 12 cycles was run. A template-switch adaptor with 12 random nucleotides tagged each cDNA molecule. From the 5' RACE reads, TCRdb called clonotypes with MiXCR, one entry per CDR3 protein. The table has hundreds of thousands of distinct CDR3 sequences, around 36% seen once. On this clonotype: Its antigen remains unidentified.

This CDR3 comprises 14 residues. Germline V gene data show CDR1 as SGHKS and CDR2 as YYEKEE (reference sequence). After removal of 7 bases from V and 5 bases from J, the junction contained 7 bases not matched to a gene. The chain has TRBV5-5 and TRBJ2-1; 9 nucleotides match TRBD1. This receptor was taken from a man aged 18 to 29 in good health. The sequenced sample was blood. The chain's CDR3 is CASGPGQGNNEQFF. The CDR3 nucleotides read TGTGCCAGCGGTCCGGGACAGGGCAACAATGAGCAGTTCTTC.